This entry is about one TCR beta chain. Its antigen target is currently unknown. The sample originates from a study of T cells expressing NK-cell markers (dated by TCRdb to between 2020 and 2021). Background on the whole study: About eight donors provided sorted CD3+CD56+NKG2C+, CD3+CD56+NKG2C- and CD3+CD56-NKG2C+ T-cell subsets, whose TCR beta-chain repertoires were profiled. Seven of the eight sequenced donors were HCMV-seropositive and one was HCMV-seronegative. The study sequenced eight donors, all healthy volunteers chosen at random: three men and five women. Illumina HiSeq 2000/2500, MiSeq or NextSeq was used to sequence libraries as 2 x 150 bp reads.

To determine HCMV serostatus, a commercial ELISA kit was used to detect HCMV-specific IgG in serum. Peripheral blood mononuclear cells were isolated from blood by Ficoll density gradient centrifugation. The CDR1 and CDR2 encoded by the germline V gene are SNHLY and FYNNEI. The CDR3 measures 18 amino acids from cysteine to phenylalanine. Only the protein is available. TCRdb records Illumina HiSeq 2000 as the sequencer. 5'RACE template switching, by which a universal primer site and unique molecular identifiers were added, was used to make TCR beta cDNA libraries. cDNA synthesis was primed from the TCR beta constant segment, followed by two successive PCR amplification steps. As for the authors' bioinformatics: MIGEC was used to demultiplex reads and group reads by UMI, and MiTCR was used to assemble and quantify clonotypes. To exclude erroneous sequences, only TCR cDNA sequences supported by at least two reads were retained. The tcR package was used for downstream repertoire analysis, and clonotypes were matched between fractions using CDR3 nucleotide sequence together with V segment. VDJmatch was used to annotate antigen specificity against VDJdb, with one amino acid substitution in CDR3 allowed. TCRdb reprocessed the reads; each CDR3 protein sequence makes one entry, and DNA is unavailable. TCRdb, rather than the study authors, made the V and J calls. The sample's table covers 300,000 to 450,000 distinct CDR3 sequences. The ten top clones hold around 5.3% of the sample.

The study at large found these results: Whether the expanded NKG2C-expressing T cell clones were specific for HCMV antigens remained unclear. Those dominant clonotypes were again the most abundant among CD3+CD56-NKG2C+ cells in a handful of donors, at about 28.3-60.1%. In a handful of donors, the dominant CD3+CD56+NKG2C+ clonotypes ranked among the top 10 CD8+ clonotypes, making up 1.0-7.0% of CD8+ T cells.

The rearranged segments are TRBV2 and TRBJ2-1. The TCR comes from a man aged 18 to 69 in good health. The specimen was blood T cells: a sorted CD56 or NKG2C T cell subset, CD4+ or CD8+ T cells, or bulk PBMC T cells (not recorded which). The CDR3 reads as follows: CASSGFLLDRSSYNEQFF.